Listed below are T cell receptor beta chains from one sample, sequenced in a study of blood T cell repertoires in COVID-19. Generated by immunoSEQ multiplex PCR, the TCRdb table keeps only in-frame clones and is missing some. The sample has about 180,000 clones, 65% to 90% seen once; the top ten hold about 1.5%. The sequencing input was peripheral blood. These receptors all come from a human donor in a cohort sampled during active COVID-19. CDR3s include the opening cysteine and the closing phenylalanine or tryptophan. D genes are given only for firm matches. Expanded clones get a size class; other rows say once, few or many, or leave the size out.

TRBJ1-1,TRBV29-1,NA,few,TGCAGCGTAACTGCAAACACTGAAGCTTTCTTT,CSVTANTEAFF
TRBJ1-1,TRBV14,NA,NA,TGTGCCAGCAGCCAACAGGGGTTGGGCACTGAAGCTTTCTTT,CASSQQGLGTEAFF
TRBJ1-1,TRBV9,NA,NA,TGTGCCAGCAGGAAGCTCCCGGGACACTCGAACACTGAAGCTTTCTTT,CASRKLPGHSNTEAFF
TRBJ2-1,TRBV6-4,TRBD2,NA,TGTGCCAGCAAGGCTAGCGGGGGCCATGAGCAGTTCTTC,CASKASGGHEQFF
TRBJ1-1,TRBV7-8,NA,NA,TGTGCCAGCAGCTCCGTGGCAGGGCGGAACACTGAAGCTTTCTTT,CASSSVAGRNTEAFF
TRBJ1-5,TRBV18,NA,NA,TGTGCCAGCTCCGACACGAGCAATCAGCCCCAGCATTTT,CASSDTSNQPQHF
TRBJ2-3,TRBV29-1,TRBD2,NA,TGCAGCGTTGAAGACGCACTAGCGGTACCCACAGATACGCAGTATTTT,CSVEDALAVPTDTQYF
TRBJ2-1,TRBV19,TRBD2,once,TGTGCCAGTAGTATCAGGACTAGCGGGGCAAATGAGCAGTTCTTC,CASSIRTSGANEQFF
TRBJ2-3,TRBV5-4,TRBD1,NA,TGTGCCAGCAGCTTCTCCCGGGACAGGGTCACAGATACGCAGTATTTT,CASSFSRDRVTDTQYF
TRBJ1-5,TRBV6-6,NA,NA,TGTGCCAGCAATCCAGAATATAGCAATCAGCCCCAGCATTTT,CASNPEYSNQPQHF
TRBJ1-1,TRBV7-2,NA,NA,TGTGCCAGCAGCTTTCCGTGGGGCCGGGGGGCTGAAGCTTTCTTT,CASSFPWGRGAEAFF
TRBJ2-3,TRBV7-9,NA,NA,TGTGCCAGCAGCTTATCTAGCACAGATACGCAGTATTTT,CASSLSSTDTQYF
TRBJ1-2,TRBV27,TRBD1,NA,TGTGCCAGCAGTTCTCTGACAGGGGAAGGCTACACCTTC,CASSSLTGEGYTF
TRBJ2-7,TRBV9,TRBD1,once,TGTGCCAGCAGCGGGACAGGCTACGAGCAGTACTTC,CASSGTGYEQYF
TRBJ2-5,TRBV6-2/TRBV6-3,TRBD2,NA,TGTGCCAGCAGTTCATGGGGGGGGACCCAAGAGACCCAGTACTTC,CASSSWGGTQETQYF
TRBJ1-3,TRBV3-1/TRBV3-2,NA,NA,TGTGCCAGCAGCCTCTCGTCCCGTTTGAGCTCTGGAAACACCATATATTTT,CASSLSSRLSSGNTIYF
TRBJ1-6,TRBV7-2,TRBD1,NA,TGTGCCAGCAGCGCGGCCGGGACAGGGGGTAATTCACCCCTCCACTTT,CASSAAGTGGNSPLHF
TRBJ2-1,TRBV7-8,NA,NA,TGTGCCAGCAGCTTAGCCCGGCTCCAGGCCGATGAGCAGTTCTTC,CASSLARLQADEQFF
TRBJ2-1,TRBV7-2,TRBD2,NA,TGTGCCAGCAGCTTAGTTAGCGGGAGCTCCTACAATGAGCAGTTCTTC,CASSLVSGSSYNEQFF
TRBJ2-6,TRBV7-2,NA,NA,TGTGCCAGCAGCTTAGGGAAGCGAGTCTCTGGGGCCAACGTCCTGACTTTC,CASSLGKRVSGANVLTF
TRBJ2-3,TRBV4-2,TRBD2,NA,TGTGCCAGCAGCCCGGGGACTAGCGCCACAGATACGCAGTATTTT,CASSPGTSATDTQYF
TRBJ1-2,TRBV19,NA,few,TGTGCCAGTATCCACACAGGGTTGGGAAACTATGGCTACACCTTC,CASIHTGLGNYGYTF
TRBJ1-5,TRBV19,NA,few,TGTGCCAGTAGTATCGGAGAGTTAAGCAATCAGCCCCAGCATTTT,CASSIGELSNQPQHF
TRBJ2-7,TRBV11-3,TRBD1,NA,TGTGCCAGCAGCTTCGGGACAGGGGATCAGTACGAGCAGTACTTC,CASSFGTGDQYEQYF
TRBJ2-2,TRBV5-1,NA,NA,TGCGCCAGCAGCCCGTCTCTAGGAGGGGTGGTTAGCACCGGGGAGCTGTTTTTT,CASSPSLGGVVSTGELFF
TRBJ2-7,TRBV2,NA,NA,TGTGCCAGCAGTGGAGACAGGCTGGTGTACTTC,CASSGDRLVYF
TRBJ2-1,TRBV4-2,NA,NA,TGTGCCAGCAGCCAAGATGGCGGTCACAATGAGCAGTTCTTC,CASSQDGGHNEQFF
TRBJ1-4,TRBV3-1/TRBV3-2,TRBD1,NA,TGTGCCAGCAGCCAAGCAGGGGGTCTTCTAGCAGCAACTAATGAAAAACTGTTTTTT,CASSQAGGLLAATNEKLFF
TRBJ2-7,TRBV11-2,NA,NA,TGTGCCAGCAGCACCTACCGGGGGTACGAGCAGTACTTC,CASSTYRGYEQYF
TRBJ1-1,TRBV10-3,TRBD1,NA,TGTGCCATAACTACAGGGGCGAACACTGAAGCTTTCTTT,CAITTGANTEAFF
TRBJ2-7,TRBV12-3/TRBV12-4,NA,NA,TGTGCCAGCAGGACTTCTGCCTACGAGCAGTACTTC,CASRTSAYEQYF
TRBJ2-1,TRBV10-3,NA,NA,TGTGCCATCAGTGGGCAGGAGAGGGCCAATGAGCAGTTCTTC,CAISGQERANEQFF
TRBJ2-5,TRBV9,NA,few,TGTGCCAGCAGCGTAGGAGTGCAGGGGCAAGAGACCCAGTACTTC,CASSVGVQGQETQYF
TRBJ2-7,TRBV6-5,TRBD2,NA,TGTGCCAGCAGTCTAAGCGGGAGAGGGGCCTACGAGCAGTACTTC,CASSLSGRGAYEQYF
TRBJ1-1,TRBV27,NA,few,TGTGCCAGCAGCCCGGCGGGCCGGCTAACTGAAGCTTTCTTT,CASSPAGRLTEAFF
TRBJ2-2,TRBV10-1,TRBD2,NA,TGCGCCAGCAGCGGCGGGAGCGCGAACACCGGGGAGCTGTTTTTT,CASSGGSANTGELFF
TRBJ2-1,TRBV4-1,NA,few,TGCGCCAGCAAGGGAGAAGGTCCCTACAATGAGCAGTTCTTC,CASKGEGPYNEQFF
TRBJ2-7,TRBV10-3,TRBD2,NA,TGTGCCATCAGTGGCGACGGACTAGTGGGCGAGCAGTACTTC,CAISGDGLVGEQYF
TRBJ1-4,TRBV5-4,NA,few,TGTGCCAGCACCCGAGGAGGGGAAGTGGAAAAACTGTTTTTT,CASTRGGEVEKLFF
TRBJ2-5,TRBV5-1,NA,NA,TGCGCCAGCAGCTTGGCGGGGTCCCAAGAGACCCAGTACTTC,CASSLAGSQETQYF
TRBJ1-1,TRBV12-3/TRBV12-4,NA,NA,TGTGCCAGCATTTCCTCAGGGTTTACTGAAGCTTTCTTT,CASISSGFTEAFF
TRBJ1-3,TRBV11-2,NA,NA,TGTGCCAGCAACACAGGCGGCGGAAACACCATATATTTT,CASNTGGGNTIYF
TRBJ1-1,TRBV7-9,NA,few,TGTGCCAGCAGCTTAGCAGAGCCCTGGTACACTGAAGCTTTCTTT,CASSLAEPWYTEAFF
TRBJ1-3,TRBV6-5,NA,NA,TGTGCCAGCGACCGAGGTGGCTCTGGAAACACCATATATTTT,CASDRGGSGNTIYF
TRBJ2-5,TRBV11-2,NA,NA,TGTGCCAGCAGCTTAGATTCCGGGGGAGAGACCCAGTACTTC,CASSLDSGGETQYF